This is a list of T cell receptor beta chains from one sample in a study of spatial heterogeneity in lung cancer. In TCRdb, the 5' RACE reads were re-called with MiXCR into one record per CDR3 protein. Found here are some 10,000 distinct CDR3 sequences, roughly 12% of them singletons; the top ten hold 39%. The input for sequencing was lung tumor tissue, taken at surgery. All receptors come from a male donor with early-stage non-small cell lung cancer. The CDR3 runs from the conserved cysteine through the conserved F or W.

V gene,J gene,CDR3 protein
TRBV20-1,TRBJ2-7,CSAFEFSGPFSSYEQYF
TRBV20-1,TRBJ1-4,CSASPGPNEKLFF
TRBV12-5,TRBJ1-2,CASGLTVIRDSIGKDGYTF
TRBV27,TRBJ1-2,CASSPRRNSNGYTF
TRBV5-1,TRBJ1-2,CASSGQGWNGYTF
TRBV15,TRBJ2-3,CATSRVRLAGGPDTQYF
TRBV5-1,TRBJ2-1,CASSSSGASNEQFF
TRBV29-1,TRBJ1-2,CSVVQGQGQGYTF
TRBV5-1,TRBJ1-2,CASSLPGQIYGYTF
TRBV9,TRBJ1-3,CASSVDLYGNTIYF
TRBV20-1,TRBJ2-3,CSATILDTQYF
TRBV7-6,TRBJ2-3,CASSLARTRADTQYF
TRBV27,TRBJ1-2,CASSYGRGERFYGYTF
TRBV6-6,TRBJ2-7,CASSPSSYEQYF
TRBV2,TRBJ1-5,CASGVLRGEGNQPQHF
TRBV7-9,TRBJ1-5,CASSLASYDQPQHF
TRBV21-1,TRBJ2-1,CASSNDLKIWGQGNRVLADNEQFF
TRBV7-2,TRBJ2-6,CASSSLAFNVLTF
TRBV20-1,TRBJ1-6,CSAREGRLSSYNSPLHF
TRBV10-1,TRBJ2-6,CEGSGANVLTF
TRBV4-3,TRBJ2-2,CASRLSTTNTGELFF
TRBV12-3/TRBV12-4,TRBJ1-2,CASSRSQNYGYTF
TRBV29-1,TRBJ1-6,CSVATGEDSPLHF
TRBV28,TRBJ1-4,CASSGPGQGDEKLFF
TRBV4-2,TRBJ1-2,CASSQDAGDRGYTF
TRBV11-2,TRBJ1-5,CASSRTGYNQPQHF
TRBV5-4,TRBJ2-7,CASSLGPGIGSYEQYF
TRBV6-5,TRBJ1-2,CASRRQGGGYGYTF
TRBV18,TRBJ2-3,CASSQGQRSTDTQYF
TRBV20-1,TRBJ1-6,CSARVVGQGAESPLHF
TRBV7-2,TRBJ2-5,CASSLILGGTQYF
TRBV7-9,TRBJ2-7,CASSLMDGGNEQYF
TRBV7-8,TRBJ1-1,CASSLAGGYTEAFF
TRBV7-7,TRBJ2-6,CASSCRDWISGANVLTF
TRBV9,TRBJ2-1,CASSVATSGYYNEQFF
TRBV20-1,TRBJ2-1,CSARTPSGGLYNEQFF
TRBV4-1,TRBJ1-5,CASSQVAGSNQPQHF
TRBV19,TRBJ1-5,CASRTTGLRQPQHF
TRBV24-1,TRBJ2-2,CATSDWTGRGTGELFF
TRBV6-5,TRBJ2-1,CASRDGGRQQFF
TRBV11-2,TRBJ1-6,CASSPSRTGVNSPLHF
TRBV5-1,TRBJ2-2,CASSFRSSGTGELFF
TRBV4-3,TRBJ1-4,CASSQDQLKGSNEKLFF
TRBV2,TRBJ1-4,CASQRSGEIREKLFF
TRBV28,TRBJ2-7,CASSPPGTVHYEQYF
TRBV6-1,TRBJ2-7,CASSEQGRWAYEQYF
TRBV28,TRBJ1-1,CASSSWNTEAFF
TRBV4-1,TRBJ1-1,CASSQDFRVNTEAFF
TRBV29-1,TRBJ2-3,CSVVGISDTQYF
TRBV28,TRBJ2-5,CASSFLAGERQETQYF
TRBV5-1,TRBJ1-3,CASSLGSGNTIYF
TRBV6-5,TRBJ2-3,CASSVLGGAQYF
TRBV5-1,TRBJ2-5,CASSLARSGIETQYF